The entry below gives a single TCR beta chain sequence along with its context. The antigen remains unidentified. Measured with immunoSEQ multiplex PCR; TCRdb has only the in-frame clones, and not every one. This sample has 40,000 to 45,000 clones, with about 74% found just once. The source of the sample is a study of radiotherapy plus CTLA-4 blockade in lung cancer. Broader study findings: Radiotherapy plus ipilimumab was followed by expansion in blood of tumor-derived TCR clones.

The CDR3 is 14 residues long. Germline CDR1 SGHTA, CDR2 FQGNSA. V lost 5 bases to trimming and J lost 2 bases; unmatched junction nucleotides: 2. The starting material was peripheral blood, obtained from a patient treated with radiotherapy plus ipilimumab. The receptor comes from a human donor with non-small cell lung cancer whose response to radiotherapy plus ipilimumab could not be evaluated. This sequence joins TRBV7-2 and TRBJ1-4; TRBD1 aligns across 7 bases. In nucleotides, the CDR3 is TGTGCCAGCAGCCTACAGGGGACTAATGAAAAACTGTTTTTT. It translates to CASSLQGTNEKLFF.